Each of the 18 T cell receptor beta chains below was sequenced from the same sample in a study of blood T cell repertoires in COVID-19. Assay: immunoSEQ multiplex PCR; the TCRdb copy retains only in-frame clones and omits some. The table includes fewer than 250,000 clones, about 88% detected once. The sequenced sample was peripheral blood. Receptors were obtained from a middle-aged woman who had recovered from COVID-19.

The rearrangement uses TRBV14 and TRBJ2-1; 7 bases agree with TRBD1. J gave up 2 bases and V 1 base, and 2 bases lay outside the gene matches. This CDR3 contains 15 residues. Germline V gene data show CDR1 as SGHDN and CDR2 as FVKESK. CDR3 residues: CASSQVGGAYNEQFF. The CDR3 region has the DNA TGTGCCAGCAGCCAAGTAGGGGGCGCCTACAATGAGCAGTTCTTC.

J is TRBJ2-5 and V is TRBV27; TRBD2 aligns across 14 bases. V shed 5 bases and J 5 bases; nucleotides not matched to a gene: 7. CDR1 is MNHEY and CDR2 is SMNVEV in the germline V gene (reference sequence). This CDR3 is built from 16 residues. The CDR3 spells CASSGTSGRSWETQYF. CDR3 bases: TGTGCCAGCAGTGGGACTAGCGGGAGATCTTGGGAGACCCAGTACTTC.

This clone appeared once. The chain uses TRBV6-1 and TRBJ2-7; 14 nucleotides line up with TRBD2. There are 16 residues in the CDR3. Looked up from germline, CDR1 is MNHNS and CDR2 is SASEGT. V was clipped by 1 base and J by 2 bases; unmatched bases: 1. DNA of the CDR3: TGTGCCAGCAGTGAAGAGACTAGCGGGAGGGCCTACGAGCAGTACTTC. This gives the protein CASSEETSGRAYEQYF.

V usage is TRBV6-5 and J usage is TRBJ1-1, with 8 positions matching TRBD1. Germline CDR1 is MNHEY and CDR2 is SVGAGI. The CDR3 contains 16 residues. The J segment lost 2 bases and the V segment lost 0 bases, leaving 5 bases of the junction unmatched. In DNA form, the CDR3 reads TGTGCCAGCAGTTACTCAGTCGGACAGGGCAACACTGAAGCTTTCTTT. Translation gives CASSYSVGQGNTEAFF.

There are a few counts of this clone. The V and J genes are TRBV5-1 and TRBJ1-1, with unresolved D. The CDR3 is 14 residues long. Germline CDR1 and CDR2: SGHRS and YFSETQ. V was pared by 4 bases and J by 1 base, with 11 bases between. CDR3 sequence reads: CASSRAGGNTEAFF. The CDR3 DNA reads as TGCGCCAGCAGCCGAGCGGGTGGGAACACTGAAGCTTTCTTT. Full variable domain (remainder filled in from reference TRBV5-1 and TRBJ1-1): KAGVTQTPRYLIKTRGQQVTLSCSPISGHRSVSWYQQTPGQGLQFLFEYFSETQRNKGNFPGRFSGRQFSNSRSEMNVSTLELGDSALYLCASSRAGGNTEAFFGQGTRLTVV.

This clone appeared once. The chain joins TRBV9 to TRBJ2-6; 7 positions agree with TRBD2. The V segment lost 0 bases and the J segment 12 bases; nucleotides outside the gene matches: 9. The CDR3 runs 15 residues. The germline V gene encodes CDR1 SGDLS and CDR2 YYNGEE. The CDR3 nucleotides are TGTGCCAGCAGCGTAGCTCACGGCGGCGGGGGCGTCCTGACTTTC. It is translated as CASSVAHGGGGVLTF.

The chain couples TRBV28 to TRBJ2-7, with D perhaps TRBD2 (6 bases). Germline-derived CDR1 and CDR2 are MDHEN and SYDVKM. The CDR3 totals 14 residues. V lost 1 base, J lost 0 bases, and 7 bases lay in between. The CDR3 loop reads CASSLSGSSYEQYF. For the CDR3, the DNA is TGTGCCAGCAGTTTATCCGGGAGCTCCTACGAGCAGTACTTC.

The chain links TRBV10-3 to TRBJ2-1; 9 nucleotides align to TRBD2. Trimming cost V 3 bases and J 4 bases; bases outside gene matches: 10. CDR3 length: 17 amino acids. The germline gives CDR1 ENHRY, CDR2 SYGVKD. CDR3 nucleotide sequence: TGTGCCATCAGTGAAACCCTTGGAGCGGGAGGTTACAATGAGCAGTTCTTC. It is translated as CAISETLGAGGYNEQFF.

This chain uses TRBV5-8 with TRBJ2-4, with D possibly being TRBD2 (6 bases). Trimming cost V 4 bases and J 2 bases, with 10 bases left between them. Germline CDR1 SGHTS, CDR2 YDEGEE. The CDR3 loop spans 14 amino acids. CDR3 region: CASSPGTSKNIQYF. The CDR3 nucleotides are TGTGCCAGCAGCCCCGGGACTTCCAAAAACATTCAGTACTTC.

V is TRBV9 and J is TRBJ2-3; TRBD2 matches at 9 bases. This CDR3 spans 16 amino acids. The V segment lost 2 bases and the J segment 3 bases; nucleotides outside the gene matches: 7. Germline V gene data show CDR1 as SGDLS and CDR2 as YYNGEE. The CDR3 DNA reads as TGTGCCAGCAGCGTCAGTAGCGGGAGTGCTACAGATACGCAGTATTTT. Residues: CASSVSSGSATDTQYF.

CDR3 bases: TGTGCCAGTAGTATAGGGACTAGCGGGAGGGCCGGGGAGCTGTTTTTT. Translating gives CASSIGTSGRAGELFF. This chain connects TRBV19 to TRBJ2-2; 15 bases are shared with TRBD2. The germline V gene encodes CDR1 LNHDA and CDR2 SQIVND (reference sequence). V lost 1 base and J lost 6; bases outside the gene matches: 0. The CDR3 sequence is 16 residues long.

The genes are TRBV6-4 and TRBJ2-1, with 14 bases that match TRBD2. CDR1 and CDR2 (germline): MRHNA, SNTAGT. The ends lost 0 bases at V and 10 bases at J; junction bases unmatched: 11. CDR3 length: 18 residues. CDR3 nucleotide sequence: TGTGCCAGCAGTGACTCTCCCGCGGGACTAGCGGGAGTGGACGAGCAGTTCTTC. It is translated as CASSDSPAGLAGVDEQFF.

The genes are TRBV11-2 and TRBJ2-3, with 8 bases matching TRBD2. The J segment lost 4 bases and the V segment lost 6 bases, leaving 12 bases of the junction unmatched. There are 16 residues in the CDR3. Germline assignment: CDR1 SGHAT and CDR2 FQNNGV. The CDR3, as DNA: TGTGCCAGCAGTCCCCTTCCTCAAGCGGGGGCAGATACGCAGTATTTT. Translation gives CASSPLPQAGADTQYF.

V is TRBV29-1 and J is TRBJ2-1; D gene unclear. The CDR3 is 12 residues long. Deletions cut 3 bases from V and 1 base from J, with 4 bases between. CDR1 and CDR2 (germline): SQVTM, ANQGSEA. DNA for the CDR3: TGCAGCGTTGACAGGTCCTACAATGAGCAGTTCTTC. It translates to CSVDRSYNEQFF.

Regarding this clone: The germline gene is not matched at one end of the junction; a read error may be the cause. The chain is built from TRBV2 and TRBJ2-6; possible D gene TRBD1, 6 bases. The CDR3 totals 15 residues. Germline lookup yields CDR1 SNHLY and CDR2 FYNNEI. CDR3 coding DNA: TGTGCCAGCGGGGGCAGGATCTCTGGTGCCAACGTCCTGACTTTC. It specifies CASGGRISGANVLTF.

This chain connects TRBV12-3 or TRBV12-4 to TRBJ2-3; D perhaps matches TRBD2 (7 bases). The germline V and J ends were trimmed by 6 bases and 8 bases, with 15 bases remaining between them. The CDR3 totals 13 residues. The CDR3 reads CASREGGSGTQYF. The CDR3 DNA reads as TGTGCCAGCAGAGAGGGGGGGAGCGGTACGCAGTATTTT.

The gene calls are TRBV9 and TRBJ2-1; TRBD2 might be the D (6 bases). This CDR3 has 14 residues. Trimming cost V 0 bases and J 9 bases, with 13 bases left between them. CDR1 is SGDLS and CDR2 is YYNGEE in the germline V gene. The CDR3 DNA reads as TGTGCCAGCAGCGTAGTCGGGGGATTGGGTGAGCAGTTCTTC. This codes for CASSVVGGLGEQFF.

The rearrangement links TRBV7-8 to TRBJ2-1, with unresolved D. V lost 1 base to trimming and J lost 2 bases, with 9 bases between them. The CDR3 totals 15 residues. CDR1 is SGHVS, CDR2 FQNEAQ, per germline. The CDR3 spells CASSLVSRTYNEQFF. DNA of the CDR3: TGTGCCAGCAGCTTAGTCTCCAGGACCTACAATGAGCAGTTCTTC. The full variable domain, rest sourced from reference TRBV7-8 and TRBJ2-1, is GAGVSQSPRYKVAKRGQDVALRCDPISGHVSLFWYQQALGQGPEFLTYFQNEAQLDKSGLPSDRFFAERPEGSVSTLKIQRTQQEDSAVYLCASSLVSRTYNEQFFGPGTRLTVL.